The 27 T cell receptor beta chains presented below share a single source sample, sequenced in a study of OX40 agonist ivuxolimab in advanced cancers. Sequencing used immunoSEQ multiplex PCR; TCRdb keeps in-frame clones, though not all of them. The data contain about 84,000 clones, around 94% of them singletons. The source was CD4+ or CD8+ T cells sorted from blood, collected in a trial of the OX40 agonist ivuxolimab. Receptors originate from an adult with an advanced solid tumor such as melanoma, head and neck, liver or kidney cancer.

CDR3 DNA sequence: TGTGCCAGCAGCCAAGCATTAGCGGGAGACCGGGAGCTGTTTTTT. Its protein is CASSQALAGDRELFF. The chain has TRBV4-2 and TRBJ2-2; TRBD2 matches 9 bases. The CDR3 has 15 amino acids. The V gene's germline CDR1 is LGHNA and CDR2 YNFKEQ. V lost 1 base to trimming and J lost 9 bases; unmatched junction nucleotides: 6.

The J gene is TRBJ2-7, the V gene TRBV21-1. TRBV21-1 is designated a pseudogene. The CDR3 totals 13 residues. The CDR3 loop reads CASSFVLSYEQYF. CDR3 coding DNA: TGTGCCAGCAGCTTTGTGTTGTCCTACGAGCAGTACTTC.

The V and J genes are TRBV14 and TRBJ2-6, with D perhaps being TRBD1 or TRBD2 (5 bases each). Trimming pared 0 bases from V and 0 bases from J, leaving 12 bases between. Germline values: CDR1 SGHDN, CDR2 FVKESK. The CDR3 has 18 amino acids. In nucleotides, the CDR3 is TGTGCCAGCAGCCAAGATCCGGCAGGGAGCTCTGGGGCCAACGTCCTGACTTTC. It yields the protein CASSQDPAGSSGANVLTF.

This clone was detected once. DNA for the CDR3: TGTGCCAGCAGCTCGGGGACAGGGATGCATGAGCAGTTCTTC. It encodes CASSSGTGMHEQFF. The chain has TRBV5-6 and TRBJ2-1, with 9 bases fitting TRBD1. The CDR3 loop spans 14 amino acids. Germline V gives CDR1 SGHDT, CDR2 YYEEEE. J was trimmed by 8 bases and V by 3 bases; bases with no gene match: 6.

The chain has TRBV7-6 and TRBJ2-7; 7 nucleotides match TRBD1. The V segment lost 8 bases and the J segment 6 bases; nucleotides outside the gene matches: 13. Per germline, CDR1 SGHVS and CDR2 FNYEAQ. This CDR3 has 14 residues. In DNA form, the CDR3 reads TGTGCCAGCCGACGGGACAGCCTAAAATCCGAGCAGTACTTC. Protein product: CASRRDSLKSEQYF.

The V call is TRBV6-1, the J call TRBJ2-2; D is possibly TRBD2 (5 bases). Germline lookup yields CDR1 MNHNS and CDR2 SASEGT. The CDR3 is made up of 17 amino acids. V lost 0 bases, J lost 4 bases, and 15 bases lay in between. The CDR3 is CASSEARWELGTGELFF. In DNA, the CDR3 is TGTGCCAGCAGTGAAGCGCGTTGGGAGCTAGGCACCGGGGAGCTGTTTTTT.

This clone has only one observation. V usage is TRBV27 and J usage is TRBJ1-5; D is perhaps TRBD1 (6 bases). CDR1 and CDR2 (germline): MNHEY, SMNVEV (reference sequence). V was pared by 5 bases and J by 0 bases, with 11 bases between. The CDR3 is made up of 15 amino acids. The CDR3 is CASSPGGLSNQPQHF. CDR3 DNA sequence: TGTGCCAGCAGTCCCGGGGGGCTTAGCAATCAGCCCCAGCATTTT.

This chain joins TRBV27 and TRBJ1-5; D may be TRBD1 (6 bases). Germline loops: CDR1 MNHEY, CDR2 SMNVEV (reference sequence). The CDR3 sequence is 15 residues long. The ends were cut back, 4 bases at V and 0 bases at J, with 10 bases in the middle. The CDR3: CASSWTANSNQPQHF. CDR3 sequence (DNA): TGTGCCAGCAGTTGGACAGCTAATAGCAATCAGCCCCAGCATTTT.

The chain employs TRBV11-2 and TRBJ2-7; tentatively, D is TRBD1 (7 bases). Per the germline V gene, CDR1 is SGHAT and CDR2 is FQNNGV. The ends were cut back, 6 bases at V and 6 bases at J, with 18 bases in the middle. This CDR3 is built from 14 residues. Written as DNA, the CDR3 is TGTGCCAGCAGTACCAGGGGGGCGCATGGCGAGCAGTACTTC. It encodes CASSTRGAHGEQYF.

This rearrangement joins TRBV2 to TRBJ2-7; no clear D gene. The CDR3 extends over 13 amino acids. The germline CDR1 and CDR2 sequences are SNHLY and FYNNEI. V dropped 6 bases and J dropped 3 bases, with 12 bases sitting between them. DNA of the CDR3: TGTGCCAGCAGAACCGGACGGGTCTACGAGCAGTACTTC. As protein: CASRTGRVYEQYF.

This chain connects TRBV19 to TRBJ1-2; D possibly corresponds to TRBD1 (6 bases). The CDR3 has 15 amino acids. Germline values: CDR1 LNHDA, CDR2 SQIVND (reference sequence). V gave up 3 bases and J gave up 0 bases, with 11 bases separating them. CDR3 in DNA: TGTGCCAGTAGTATTCAGGGGTCAGCTAACTATGGCTACACCTTC. Encoded protein: CASSIQGSANYGYTF.

CDR3 region: CASSFRRVGGIGYEQYF. CDR3 coding DNA: TGTGCCAGCAGCTTTCGGAGGGTTGGAGGGATCGGGTACGAGCAGTACTTC. V is TRBV11-3 and J is TRBJ2-7; tentative D call: TRBD2 (6 bases). V was clipped by 3 bases and J by 4 bases, with 22 bases between them. Germline V gene sequence: CDR1 SGHNT, CDR2 YENEEA. CDR3 length: 17 residues.

The chain couples TRBV25-1 to TRBJ1-2; 8 nucleotides agree with TRBD1. The V gene end was trimmed by 1 base and the J gene end by 4 bases; junction bases not matched to a gene: 5. Germline assignment: CDR1 MGHDK and CDR2 SYGVNS. CDR3 length: 15 residues. The CDR3 sequence is CASSESGQGIYGYTF. The CDR3 coding sequence is TGTGCCAGCAGTGAATCAGGACAGGGAATCTATGGCTACACCTTC.

This chain connects TRBV5-1 to TRBJ2-5, with 7 bases lining up with TRBD1. The end of the DNA fits TRBJ2-7 better, so the J call may be wrong. The CDR3 sequence is 14 residues long. Per the germline V gene, CDR1 is SGHRS and CDR2 is YFSETQ. The CDR3 spells CASSLEGQTYEQYF. In DNA form, the CDR3 reads TGCGCCAGCAGCTTGGAGGGACAGACCTACGAGCAGTACTTC.

This clone was seen more than once but under ten times. CDR3 DNA: TGTGCCAGTAGTATCGGGAGTCAGGGACGCTACGAGCAGTACTTC. Protein sequence: CASSIGSQGRYEQYF. The chain links TRBV19 to TRBJ2-7, with a weak D call TRBD2 (6 bases). CDR3 size: 15 residues. The V and J ends lost 3 bases and 3 bases respectively, with 15 bases between them. Germline CDR1 LNHDA, CDR2 SQIVND (reference sequence).

With regard to this clone: The identical CDR3 is also encoded by other nucleotide sequences in the sample. This chain uses TRBV5-1 with TRBJ2-5; D gene uncertain. The germline V gene encodes CDR1 SGHRS and CDR2 YFSETQ. The CDR3 spans 11 residues. Trimming shortened V by 2 bases and J by 5 bases, and 4 bases separated the two germline ends. The CDR3 DNA sequence: TGCGCCAGCAGCTTTGGCGAGACCCAGTACTTC. It codes for CASSFGETQYF.

The J gene is TRBJ2-5, the V gene TRBV4-3, with D maybe TRBD2 (6 bases). The CDR3 runs to 16 residues. Trimming shortened V by 0 bases and J by 2 bases, and 13 bases separated the two germline ends. From germline, CDR1 is LGHNA and CDR2 YSLEER. This CDR3 is CASSQDMYGTQETQYF. DNA for the CDR3: TGCGCCAGCAGCCAAGATATGTATGGGACTCAAGAGACCCAGTACTTC.

The chain recombines TRBV21-1 with TRBJ2-5; the D call of TRBD1 is as the table states it, not checked on the DNA. TRBV21-1 is shown as a pseudogene. The CDR3 covers 16 residues. For the CDR3, the DNA is TGTGCCAGCAGCAAAGCCGCCTGGCAGAATCAAGAGACCCAGTACTTC. Translating it yields CASSKAAWQNQETQYF.

The chain employs TRBV7-9 and TRBJ2-7; the match to TRBD1 covers 7 bases. The CDR3 has 13 amino acids. Germline V gene lookup returns CDR1 SEHNR and CDR2 FQNEAQ (reference sequence). V shed 2 bases, J shed 5 bases, and the junction held 3 bases outside the gene matches. DNA of the CDR3: TGTGCCAGCAGCTTATTTCAGGGGGACGAGCAGTACTTC. Amino acids: CASSLFQGDEQYF.

The V call is TRBV7-2, the J call TRBJ1-4, with D tentatively TRBD1 (6 bases). Germline V lookup: CDR1 SGHTA, CDR2 FQGNSA. V shed 0 bases and J shed 4 bases, with 9 bases lying between them. This CDR3 spans 15 amino acids. The CDR3: CASSLAWGLNEKLFF. Written as DNA, the CDR3 is TGTGCCAGCAGCTTAGCGTGGGGGCTTAATGAAAAACTGTTTTTT. The entire variable domain, with the rest obtained from reference TRBV7-2 and TRBJ1-4, is as follows: GAGVSQSPSNKVTEKGKDVELRCDPISGHTALYWYRQSLGQGLEFLIYFQGNSAPDKSGLPSDRFSAERTGGSVSTLTIQRTQQEDSAVYLCASSLAWGLNEKLFFGSGTQLSVL.

The J gene is TRBJ2-7, the V gene TRBV9; tentative D call: TRBD2 (5 bases). CDR1 is SGDLS and CDR2 is YYNGEE in the germline V gene. V shed 0 bases and J shed 2 bases, with 12 bases lying between them. This CDR3 region has 15 residues. The CDR3 coding sequence is TGTGCCAGCAGCGTAGCTACGGGGTCGACCTACGAGCAGTACTTC. Residues: CASSVATGSTYEQYF. Together with reference TRBV9 and TRBJ2-7, the CDR3 gives the full variable domain: DSGVTQTPKHLITATGQRVTLRCSPRSGDLSVYWYQQSLDQGLQFLIQYYNGEERAKGNILERFSAQQFPDLHSELNLSSLELGDSALYFCASSVATGSTYEQYFGPGTRLTVT.

The rearrangement joins TRBV9 to TRBJ2-7; D might be TRBD1 (5 bases). The CDR3 is made up of 15 amino acids. Germline loops: CDR1 SGDLS, CDR2 YYNGEE. V was trimmed by 3 bases and J by 0 bases, leaving 13 bases between them. CDR3 DNA: TGTGCCAGCAGCGCCGGGTTAGGGGTCTCCTACGAGCAGTACTTC. Protein sequence: CASSAGLGVSYEQYF.

This clone was detected once. The rearrangement joins TRBV2 to TRBJ2-7, with 12 nucleotides matching TRBD1. This CDR3 is built from 13 residues. Losses at the gene ends were 7 bases for V and 7 bases for J; bases not matched to a gene: 5. Germline V gene lookup returns CDR1 SNHLY and CDR2 FYNNEI. The CDR3 DNA reads TGTGCCAGCAAGGGACAGGGGGCTGGGGAGCAGTACTTC. Encoded protein: CASKGQGAGEQYF.

The V call is TRBV5-6, the J call TRBJ1-5; a possible D gene is TRBD1 (5 bases). Germline V gene sequence: CDR1 SGHDT, CDR2 YYEEEE. Between the trimmed V and J ends, which lost 3 bases and 1 base, there was a span of 17 bases. The CDR3 sequence is 17 residues long. The CDR3: CASSSHGTFRSNQPQHF. Written as DNA, the CDR3 is TGTGCCAGCAGCTCCCATGGGACTTTTAGGAGCAATCAGCCCCAGCATTTT.

This chain joins TRBV14 and TRBJ2-3, with D perhaps assigned TRBD1 or TRBD2 (5 bases each). Germline V gene sequence: CDR1 SGHDN, CDR2 FVKESK. The CDR3 sequence is 15 residues long. Trimming took 7 bases from V and 0 from J, leaving 14 bases between them. The CDR3 DNA reads TGTGCCAGCACTACGGGGCAGACTAGCACAGATACGCAGTATTTT. Its translation: CASTTGQTSTDTQYF.

This chain uses TRBV28 with TRBJ2-7; D perhaps matches TRBD1 (5 bases). The CDR3 spans 13 residues. CDR1 is MDHEN and CDR2 is SYDVKM in the germline V gene. The ends were cut back, 2 bases at V and 2 bases at J, with 7 bases in the middle. The CDR3: CASSLATAYEQYF. DNA for the CDR3: TGTGCCAGCAGTTTAGCGACAGCCTACGAGCAGTACTTC.

About this clone: The sample carries other DNA sequences with the same CDR3. The chain carries TRBV9 and TRBJ2-7; possible D gene TRBD2, 6 bases. The CDR3 is made up of 14 amino acids. The germline gives CDR1 SGDLS, CDR2 YYNGEE. With 0 bases removed from V and 2 bases from J, the gap between germline ends came to 9 bases. CDR3 protein: CASSVGGGTYEQYF. As DNA, the CDR3 is TGTGCCAGCAGCGTAGGAGGCGGGACCTACGAGCAGTACTTC.